A selection of T cell receptor beta chains follows, all from one sample in a study of cytomegalovirus exposure and HLA in healthy donors. Sequenced by immunoSEQ multiplex PCR; TCRdb stores in-frame clones only, minus some. This sample's table reports some 84,000 clones. The sequenced sample consisted of PBMCs. The receptors were sampled from a man aged 50 to 59 in good health and CMV-seronegative. CDR3s include the opening cysteine and the closing phenylalanine or tryptophan. Fields, in order: CDR3 DNA, CDR3 protein, V gene, J gene, D gene. The D gene is left open where the match is weak.

CDR3nt: TGTGCCAGCAGCTTACTAGCGGGGGGGCGAGAGACCCAGTACTTC; CDR3aa: CASSLLAGGRETQYF; v_gene: TRBV11-2; j_gene: TRBJ2-5; d_gene: TRBD2
CDR3nt: TGTGCCAGCACTCTCGGCTACGAGCAGTACTTC; CDR3aa: CASTLGYEQYF; v_gene: TRBV28; j_gene: TRBJ2-7; d_gene: -
CDR3nt: TGTGCCAGCAGTGCGGCAGCAGGGACAGGGGCTAAGGGCTACACCTTC; CDR3aa: CASSAAAGTGAKGYTF; v_gene: TRBV2; j_gene: TRBJ1-2; d_gene: TRBD1
CDR3nt: TGTGCCAGCAAAAGGGCAGGGGGCTCCGACAATGAGCAGTTCTTC; CDR3aa: CASKRAGGSDNEQFF; v_gene: TRBV2; j_gene: TRBJ2-1; d_gene: TRBD1
CDR3nt: TGTGCCAGCAGTACAGGGATGGGCAATCAGCCCCAGCATTTT; CDR3aa: CASSTGMGNQPQHF; v_gene: TRBV27; j_gene: TRBJ1-5; d_gene: -
CDR3nt: TGTGCCAGCATCTCCGGGACAGGGGTGTTTCAGCCCCAGCATTTT; CDR3aa: CASISGTGVFQPQHF; v_gene: TRBV28; j_gene: TRBJ1-5; d_gene: TRBD1
CDR3nt: TGTGCCAGCAGTGCCCATACCGGGACAGCTAATTCACCCCTCCACTTT; CDR3aa: CASSAHTGTANSPLHF; v_gene: TRBV28; j_gene: TRBJ1-6; d_gene: TRBD1
CDR3nt: TGTGCCAGCAGCGCACAGGGGGCGGGGGGCTACACCTTC; CDR3aa: CASSAQGAGGYTF; v_gene: TRBV9; j_gene: TRBJ1-2; d_gene: TRBD1
CDR3nt: TGTGCCAGCAGTACCATTATAACTACCTACGAGCAGTACTTC; CDR3aa: CASSTIITTYEQYF; v_gene: TRBV28; j_gene: TRBJ2-7; d_gene: -
CDR3nt: TGTGCCTCCCAGAGGGAAATTGAAGCTTTCTTT; CDR3aa: CASQREIEAFF; v_gene: TRBV5-8; j_gene: TRBJ1-1; d_gene: -
CDR3nt: TGTGCCAGCAGTTCCCCCGGGACATCTGGAAACACCATATATTTT; CDR3aa: CASSSPGTSGNTIYF; v_gene: TRBV6-5; j_gene: TRBJ1-3; d_gene: -
CDR3nt: TGTGCCAGCAGCTTGGCCAATCTCCTGAACTCCTACGAGCAGTACTTC; CDR3aa: CASSLANLLNSYEQYF; v_gene: TRBV5-6; j_gene: TRBJ2-7; d_gene: -
CDR3nt: TGCGCCAGCAGCCTCTCCGGGACTAACCAAGAGACCCAGTACTTC; CDR3aa: CASSLSGTNQETQYF; v_gene: TRBV4-1; j_gene: TRBJ2-5; d_gene: TRBD2
CDR3nt: TGTGCCAGCAGTTTAACCCCTCTAGCGGGGGGGGGAGATACGCAGTATTTT; CDR3aa: CASSLTPLAGGGDTQYF; v_gene: TRBV27; j_gene: TRBJ2-3; d_gene: TRBD2
CDR3nt: TGTGCCAGCAGCTTAGGGACTAGCGGGGGCTACGAGCAGTACTTC; CDR3aa: CASSLGTSGGYEQYF; v_gene: TRBV7-2; j_gene: TRBJ2-7; d_gene: TRBD2
CDR3nt: TGTGCCAGTAGTCCTAAGCGGGGGGCTGCGGATACGCAGTATTTT; CDR3aa: CASSPKRGAADTQYF; v_gene: TRBV19; j_gene: TRBJ2-3; d_gene: TRBD2
CDR3nt: TGTGCCAGCAGTTCCAACTCGGGGGGAGACTATGGCTACACCTTC; CDR3aa: CASSSNSGGDYGYTF; v_gene: TRBV28; j_gene: TRBJ1-2; d_gene: -
CDR3nt: TGTGCCAGCAGCTTATATCGGGACAGGGACTATGGCTACACCTTC; CDR3aa: CASSLYRDRDYGYTF; v_gene: TRBV7-3; j_gene: TRBJ1-2; d_gene: TRBD1
CDR3nt: TGCAGCGTTTCTTCGGGTCTGGCGAGGGGGCAGTACTTC; CDR3aa: CSVSSGLARGQYF; v_gene: TRBV29-1; j_gene: TRBJ2-5; d_gene: -
CDR3nt: TGTGCCTGGAGTGTACTGGCAGGGGGAATAACTTTCTTT; CDR3aa: CAWSVLAGGITFF; v_gene: TRBV30; j_gene: TRBJ1-1; d_gene: TRBD1
CDR3nt: TGTGCCAGCAGCCGGGGGGCAGGTCTGCCCTACGAGCAGTACTTC; CDR3aa: CASSRGAGLPYEQYF; v_gene: TRBV7-9; j_gene: TRBJ2-7; d_gene: -
CDR3nt: TGCGCCAGCAGCCAAGTATTTTGGGAAGGGGGCCCCTCCTACGAGCAGTACTTC; CDR3aa: CASSQVFWEGGPSYEQYF; v_gene: TRBV4-1; j_gene: TRBJ2-7; d_gene: TRBD1
CDR3nt: TGTGCCAGCAGCACGACAGGGTACCCCCCAGATACGCAGTATTTT; CDR3aa: CASSTTGYPPDTQYF; v_gene: TRBV7-2; j_gene: TRBJ2-3; d_gene: TRBD1
CDR3nt: TGTGCCATTTGGAGCGGGGGCCCCTACGAGCAGTACTTC; CDR3aa: CAIWSGGPYEQYF; v_gene: TRBV10-3; j_gene: TRBJ2-7; d_gene: TRBD2
CDR3nt: TGTGCCAGCAGCTTTCGAAATGAGGGCTACACCTTC; CDR3aa: CASSFRNEGYTF; v_gene: TRBV5-4; j_gene: TRBJ1-2; d_gene: -
CDR3nt: TGTGCCAGCAGTTTCGGAGGTAGTTACAATGAGCAGTTCTTC; CDR3aa: CASSFGGSYNEQFF; v_gene: TRBV28; j_gene: TRBJ2-1; d_gene: -
CDR3nt: TGTGCTAGCAGCTCTGACAGGGGCCAGACCCAGTACTTC; CDR3aa: CASSSDRGQTQYF; v_gene: TRBV7-7; j_gene: TRBJ2-5; d_gene: TRBD1
CDR3nt: TGTGCCATCAGCGAACAGGGGTCTGGGCAGCCCCAGCATTTT; CDR3aa: CAISEQGSGQPQHF; v_gene: TRBV10-3; j_gene: TRBJ1-5; d_gene: TRBD1
CDR3nt: TGTGCCAGCAGCCCAGTGGGCAGCCAGGATGAGCAGTTCTTC; CDR3aa: CASSPVGSQDEQFF; v_gene: TRBV7-9; j_gene: TRBJ2-1; d_gene: -
CDR3nt: TGTGCCAGCACCCGGACAGTCCCTAATTCACCCCTCCACTTT; CDR3aa: CASTRTVPNSPLHF; v_gene: TRBV2; j_gene: TRBJ1-6; d_gene: -
CDR3nt: TGTGCCAGCAGTGCCTCTGCGATTAGCTCTGGGGCCAACGTCCTGACTTTC; CDR3aa: CASSASAISSGANVLTF; v_gene: TRBV6-1; j_gene: TRBJ2-6; d_gene: -
CDR3nt: TGTGCCATCAGTGAAATGGGGGGGGCTGATCAGCCCCAGCATTTT; CDR3aa: CAISEMGGADQPQHF; v_gene: TRBV10-3; j_gene: TRBJ1-5; d_gene: -
CDR3nt: TGCGCCAGCAGCCAAGAGGGGACAGGGGGCGGGCACGAGCAGTACTTC; CDR3aa: CASSQEGTGGGHEQYF; v_gene: TRBV4-3; j_gene: TRBJ2-7; d_gene: TRBD1
CDR3nt: TGTGCCTGGAGTTTAGGGACAGGGGATCAGCCCCAGCATTTT; CDR3aa: CAWSLGTGDQPQHF; v_gene: TRBV30; j_gene: TRBJ1-5; d_gene: TRBD1
CDR3nt: TGCGCCAGCATACGGGGGGACAGGGGCTCACCCCTCCACTTT; CDR3aa: CASIRGDRGSPLHF; v_gene: TRBV10-1; j_gene: TRBJ1-6; d_gene: TRBD1
CDR3nt: TGTGCCAGCTCACCTTTCAGGAAAGAGACCCAGTACTTC; CDR3aa: CASSPFRKETQYF; v_gene: TRBV18; j_gene: TRBJ2-5; d_gene: -
CDR3nt: TGCGCCAGCAGCTCCACAGTTACGAACACCGGGGAGCTGTTTTTT; CDR3aa: CASSSTVTNTGELFF; v_gene: TRBV5-1; j_gene: TRBJ2-2; d_gene: -
CDR3nt: TGTGCCAGCAGCAGGGAGGCAGGCCAGCTACGAGGGCAGTACTTC; CDR3aa: CASSREAGQLRGQYF; v_gene: TRBV5-4; j_gene: TRBJ2-7; d_gene: -
CDR3nt: TGTGCCAGCAGCCACTGGCAGGGGCCTGGAAACACCATATATTTT; CDR3aa: CASSHWQGPGNTIYF; v_gene: TRBV7-9; j_gene: TRBJ1-3; d_gene: -
CDR3nt: TGTGCCAGTAGTTTACCGGGACTACCAACCTACGAGCAGTACTTC; CDR3aa: CASSLPGLPTYEQYF; v_gene: TRBV19; j_gene: TRBJ2-7; d_gene: TRBD2
CDR3nt: TGTGCCAGCAGCCAAAAAGTAGGGGGAGGGATGACCCAGTACTTC; CDR3aa: CASSQKVGGGMTQYF; v_gene: TRBV4-2; j_gene: TRBJ2-5; d_gene: -
CDR3nt: TGCGCCAGCAGCCCCCTCTCTGGAAACACCATATATTTT; CDR3aa: CASSPLSGNTIYF; v_gene: TRBV4-1; j_gene: TRBJ1-3; d_gene: -
CDR3nt: TGTGCCAGCAGCTTAGAACTGGCGGGATCAAACACCGGGGAGCTGTTTTTT; CDR3aa: CASSLELAGSNTGELFF; v_gene: TRBV7-2; j_gene: TRBJ2-2; d_gene: -
CDR3nt: TGTGCCAGCAGGTACAGGAGAGATAGCAATCAGCCCCAGCATTTT; CDR3aa: CASRYRRDSNQPQHF; v_gene: TRBV6-6; j_gene: TRBJ1-5; d_gene: -
CDR3nt: TGTGCCAGTAGTACCGGGACAGGGAAGTACTCCTACGAGCAGTACTTC; CDR3aa: CASSTGTGKYSYEQYF; v_gene: TRBV19; j_gene: TRBJ2-7; d_gene: TRBD1
CDR3nt: TGTGCCAGTAGTGCGGGACTAGCGGGGTTAGAGACCCAGTACTTC; CDR3aa: CASSAGLAGLETQYF; v_gene: TRBV19; j_gene: TRBJ2-5; d_gene: TRBD2
CDR3nt: TGTGCCAGCAGCTTAAAACAGGGAGAATACTTC; CDR3aa: CASSLKQGEYF; v_gene: TRBV5-6; j_gene: TRBJ2-7; d_gene: -
CDR3nt: TGTGCCAGCTTCAATAATGAAAAACTGTTTTTT; CDR3aa: CASFNNEKLFF; v_gene: TRBV6-6; j_gene: TRBJ1-4; d_gene: -
CDR3nt: TGTGCCATCAGTGGGACATGGGGTACTGAAGCTTTCTTT; CDR3aa: CAISGTWGTEAFF; v_gene: TRBV10-3; j_gene: TRBJ1-1; d_gene: -
CDR3nt: TGTGCCAGCAGCTTGAGAGCGGGGGACACAGATACGCAGTATTTT; CDR3aa: CASSLRAGDTDTQYF; v_gene: TRBV5-4; j_gene: TRBJ2-3; d_gene: TRBD2
CDR3nt: TGCGCCAGCAGCCAAGATCGGGGACAGGGGTATGGCTACACCTTC; CDR3aa: CASSQDRGQGYGYTF; v_gene: TRBV4-1; j_gene: TRBJ1-2; d_gene: TRBD1